These 32 T cell receptor beta chains came from one sample sequenced in a study of T-cell reconstitution after alpha-beta-depleted transplantation in children. Using unique molecular identifiers, the investigators prepared the TCRbeta library. TCRdb redid the calling of the PCR reads with MiXCR, one entry per CDR3 protein. The sample consists of about 610,000 distinct CDR3 sequences, more than 9% of them appearing once. The sample in question was PBMCs from the stem cell graft donor, obtained from the stem cell graft. The receptors derive from a human donor who donated a stem cell graft to a child with acute myeloid leukemia.

The genes are TRBV12-3 or TRBV12-4 and TRBJ2-1; no definite D call. Trimming took 4 bases from V and 0 from J, leaving 7 bases between them. This CDR3 comprises 14 residues. For the CDR3, the DNA is TGTGCCAGCAGTTCGACTTACTCCTACAATGAGCAGTTCTTC. Translating gives CASSSTYSYNEQFF.

This chain links TRBV30 with TRBJ1-1, with D possibly TRBD1 on 6 matching bases. This CDR3 comprises 12 residues. Trimming cost V 2 bases and J 7 bases, with 11 bases left between them. The germline V gene encodes CDR1 GTSNPN and CDR2 SVGIG (reference sequence). CDR3 residues: CAWSPGQSEAFF. The CDR3 DNA sequence: TGTGCCTGGAGTCCTGGACAGAGTGAAGCTTTCTTT. The variable domain in full, completed from reference TRBV30 and TRBJ1-1, reads SQTIHQWPATLVQPVGSPLSLECTVEGTSNPNLYWYRQAAGRGLQLLFYSVGIGQISSEVPQNLSASRPQDRQFILSSKKLLLSDSGFYLCAWSPGQSEAFFGQGTRLTVV.

This clonotype was seen ten or more times. J is TRBJ1-1 and V is TRBV4-2, with D hard to call. CDR3 length equals 13 residues. Trimming left V 0 bases short and J 6 bases short, with 8 bases between. Germline CDR1 is LGHNA and CDR2 is YNFKEQ. CDR3 nucleotide sequence: TGTGCCAGCAGCCAAGATCCGGCGGCTGAAGCTTTCTTT. The encoded protein is CASSQDPAAEAFF.

This clonotype was seen a handful of times. The rearrangement joins TRBV4-3 to TRBJ2-6, with D unclear. Germline assignment: CDR1 LGHNA and CDR2 YSLEER. The germline V and J ends were trimmed by 1 base and 2 bases, with 9 bases remaining between them. The CDR3 totals 16 residues. CDR3 DNA: TGCGCCAGCAGCCAAGGCGTCTTGGCTGGGGCCAACGTCCTGACTTTC. Its translation: CASSQGVLAGANVLTF.

This clonotype was seen many times. The chain uses TRBV7-3 and TRBJ2-2; 9 positions match TRBD2. V dropped 4 bases and J dropped 4; count of bases not matched to a gene: 7. There are 16 residues in the CDR3. The germline V gene has CDR1 SGHTA and CDR2 FQGTGA. In DNA, the CDR3 is TGTGCCAGCAGCTCCCTAAGTAGCGGGGGCACCGGGGAGCTGTTTTTT. This sequence encodes CASSSLSSGGTGELFF.

CDR3 DNA sequence: TGCAGTGCTAGAGATCCACAGGGAAGCAATCAGCCCCAGCATTTT. Its protein is CSARDPQGSNQPQHF. The rearrangement uses TRBV20-1 and TRBJ1-5; D perhaps matches TRBD1 (6 bases). The germline V and J ends were trimmed by 0 bases and 1 base, with 10 bases remaining between them. Germline CDR1 reads DFQATT; CDR2 reads SNEGSKA (reference sequence). The CDR3 is made up of 15 amino acids.

In this sample, this clonotype turned up many times. The chain has TRBV29-1 and TRBJ2-5; perhaps TRBD2 as D (5 bases). This CDR3 comprises 13 residues. CDR1 is SQVTM and CDR2 is ANQGSEA in the germline V gene. The germline V and J ends were trimmed by 3 bases and 3 bases, with 11 bases remaining between them. The CDR3 reads CSVERGGEETQYF. CDR3 DNA sequence: TGCAGCGTTGAGCGAGGAGGTGAAGAGACCCAGTACTTC.

This clonotype was detected many times. This chain uses TRBV10-3 with TRBJ2-3; 8 bases agree with TRBD2. The CDR3 covers 15 residues. V shed 3 bases, J shed 7 bases, and the junction held 9 bases outside the gene matches. The germline V gene has CDR1 ENHRY and CDR2 SYGVKD. The CDR3 here is CAISDREGYRNTQYF. CDR3 DNA: TGTGCCATCAGTGACCGGGAGGGGTATCGAAATACGCAGTATTTT.

The V gene is TRBV29-1, the J gene TRBJ2-7; tentatively, D is TRBD2 (6 bases). The CDR3 runs 12 residues. Germline CDR1 is SQVTM and CDR2 is ANQGSEA. V was shortened by 7 bases and J by 2 bases, with 12 bases between the two germline ends. The CDR3 sequence is CSGGTYPYEQYF. Written as DNA, the CDR3 is TGCAGCGGCGGGACTTATCCCTACGAGCAGTACTTC.

In this sample, this clonotype turned up many times. V usage is TRBV21-1 and J usage is TRBJ1-5; TRBD1, the table's D call, lacks a check against the DNA. TRBV21-1 is flagged as a pseudogene. The CDR3 loop spans 13 amino acids. This CDR3 reads CASRTGSNQPQHF. Written as DNA, the CDR3 is TGTGCCAGCAGGACAGGCTCTAATCAGCCCCAGCATTTT.

At least ten counts were recorded for this clonotype. The genes are TRBV7-2 and TRBJ2-1, with 11 bases lining up with TRBD1. The trim removed 1 base at V and 9 bases at J, leaving 8 bases unmatched. This CDR3 region has 16 residues. Looked up from germline, CDR1 is SGHTA and CDR2 is FQGNSA. The CDR3 spells CASSLVGTGGDGEQFF. In DNA, the CDR3 is TGTGCCAGCAGCTTAGTCGGGACAGGGGGTGACGGTGAGCAGTTCTTC.

The J gene is TRBJ2-7, the V gene TRBV27; D gene uncertain. This CDR3 has 13 residues. Germline CDR1 MNHEY, CDR2 SMNVEV (reference sequence). V lost 5 bases, J lost 3 bases, and 11 bases lay in between. The CDR3 reads CASSATGLYEQYF. The CDR3 DNA follows: TGTGCCAGCAGTGCGACCGGGCTCTACGAGCAGTACTTC.

J is TRBJ2-1 and V is TRBV27, with 8 bases that match TRBD2. The J segment lost 4 bases and the V segment lost 7 bases, leaving 9 bases of the junction unmatched. Germline V gene lookup returns CDR1 MNHEY and CDR2 SMNVEV (reference sequence). CDR3 length equals 15 residues. This CDR3 reads CASKSGTRSYNEQFF. Written as DNA, the CDR3 is TGTGCCAGCAAATCCGGGACTAGGAGTTACAATGAGCAGTTCTTC.

The rearrangement uses TRBV3-1 and TRBJ2-4, with a weak D call TRBD1 (5 bases). V lost 3 bases to trimming and J lost 1 base, with 13 bases between them. The germline CDR1 and CDR2 sequences are LGHDT and YNNKEL (reference sequence). This CDR3 is built from 16 residues. The CDR3 reads CASSHQAGLAKNIQYF. CDR3 DNA: TGTGCCAGCAGCCACCAAGCAGGGTTGGCCAAAAACATTCAGTACTTC.

This clonotype was found once. The rearrangement links TRBV3-1 to TRBJ1-1; 8 bases match TRBD1. From germline, CDR1 is LGHDT and CDR2 YNNKEL (reference sequence). The junction had 8 bases not matched to a gene; V was cut back by 11 bases and J by 0 bases. CDR3 size: 14 residues. CDR3 amino acids: CAFSGTGVNTEAFF. The CDR3 DNA reads as TGTGCCTTCTCCGGGACAGGAGTGAACACTGAAGCTTTCTTT.

This clonotype was counted only a few times. The chain joins TRBV6-2 or TRBV6-3 to TRBJ2-1, with D perhaps being TRBD1 or TRBD2 (5 bases each). Between the trimmed V and J ends, which lost 0 bases and 11 bases, there was a span of 14 bases. This CDR3 comprises 14 residues. Germline lookup yields CDR1 MNHEY and CDR2 SVGEGT. Here the CDR3 reads CASSYSNRDPKQFF. The CDR3 region has the DNA TGTGCCAGCAGTTACTCTAACCGGGACCCCAAGCAGTTCTTC.

This clonotype has ten or more counts. The CDR3 DNA reads TGTGCCAGCAGCCCAGGACTAGCGGTCTCCTACAATGAGCAGTTCTTC. Amino acids: CASSPGLAVSYNEQFF. V gene TRBV7-2 combines with J gene TRBJ2-1, with 10 bases fitting TRBD2. The germline gives CDR1 SGHTA, CDR2 FQGNSA. The trim removed 5 bases at V and 0 bases at J, leaving 4 bases unmatched. This CDR3 is built from 16 residues.

There are a few counts of this clonotype. The chain joins TRBV5-1 to TRBJ2-4, with D possibly TRBD2 on 6 matching bases. The ends were cut back, 4 bases at V and 0 bases at J, with 14 bases in the middle. Germline CDR1 is SGHRS and CDR2 is YFSETQ. The CDR3 is 16 amino acids. CDR3 protein: CASSDGRILAKNIQYF. The CDR3 DNA is TGCGCCAGCAGCGACGGGAGAATCCTAGCCAAAAACATTCAGTACTTC.

The J gene is TRBJ2-2, the V gene TRBV3-1, with TRBD1 as a possible D gene (5 bases). Germline loops: CDR1 LGHDT, CDR2 YNNKEL (reference sequence). The V end lost 10 bases, the J end lost 6 bases, and 21 bases lay between the germline ends. The CDR3 is 15 residues long. In nucleotides, the CDR3 is TGTGCCACGCTCAAAGGCCGTCCAGGGCCCGGGGAGCTGTTTTTT. Protein product: CATLKGRPGPGELFF.

This clonotype came up many times. The chain recombines TRBV10-3 with TRBJ2-5; D is ambiguous. V dropped 8 bases and J dropped 1 base, with 17 bases sitting between them. Germline assignment: CDR1 ENHRY and CDR2 SYGVKD. The CDR3 totals 15 residues. This CDR3 reads CAIPLEVGGQETQYF. CDR3 DNA sequence: TGTGCCATCCCCCTAGAGGTGGGTGGCCAAGAGACCCAGTACTTC.

At least ten counts were recorded for this clonotype. The gene calls are TRBV9 and TRBJ2-1; possibly TRBD1 or TRBD2 for D (5 bases each). The CDR3 runs to 16 residues. Trimming pared 3 bases from V and 0 bases from J, leaving 13 bases between. Per the germline V gene, CDR1 is SGDLS and CDR2 is YYNGEE. The CDR3 here is CASSDFSGSSYNEQFF. The CDR3 bases are TGTGCCAGCAGCGATTTCTCAGGGAGCTCCTACAATGAGCAGTTCTTC.

There are a few counts of this clonotype. This chain connects TRBV7-9 to TRBJ2-7, with D possibly being TRBD2 (6 bases). The germline V gene encodes CDR1 SEHNR and CDR2 FQNEAQ (reference sequence). The CDR3 length is 15 residues. Trimming cost V 6 bases and J 1 base, with 16 bases left between them. The CDR3 bases are TGTGCCAGCAGACACCGGGACTCGGAATCCTACGAGCAGTACTTC. Its translation: CASRHRDSESYEQYF.

This clonotype was counted many times. The chain is built from TRBV4-3 and TRBJ2-2; 7 positions agree with TRBD2. The CDR3 loop spans 17 amino acids. The junction had 7 bases not matched to a gene; V was cut back by 2 bases and J by 1 base. Per germline, CDR1 LGHNA and CDR2 YSLEER. The CDR3 region is CASSQLRREGNTGELFF. The CDR3 nucleotides are TGCGCCAGCAGCCAATTGAGGAGGGAGGGGAACACCGGGGAGCTGTTTTTT.

This clonotype was seen a handful of times. V is TRBV2 and J is TRBJ1-1; TRBD1 matches 8 bases. CDR1 and CDR2 (germline): SNHLY, FYNNEI. V lost 4 bases to trimming and J lost 2 bases; unmatched junction nucleotides: 9. This CDR3 has 16 amino acids. The CDR3 region has the DNA TGTGCCAGCAGTGCGCAGGGGGCGGCCAAAAACACTGAAGCTTTCTTT. It codes for CASSAQGAAKNTEAFF.

There are many counts of this clonotype. The chain combines TRBV20-1 with TRBJ1-1, with no clear D. The germline gives CDR1 DFQATT, CDR2 SNEGSKA (reference sequence). Trimming cost V 0 bases and J 5 bases, with 22 bases left between them. The CDR3 runs 17 residues. In DNA form, the CDR3 reads TGCAGTGCTAGAGATCGTTACTCCCCCAAAGCGGGGACTGAAGCTTTCTTT. Residues: CSARDRYSPKAGTEAFF.

In its sample, this clonotype was seen a few times. The V call is TRBV11-2, the J call TRBJ2-3; 7 bases match TRBD2. The trim removed 5 bases at V and 0 bases at J, leaving 14 bases unmatched. The CDR3 has 18 amino acids. The germline V gene has CDR1 SGHAT and CDR2 FQNNGV. CDR3 bases: TGTGCCAGCAGCCAAGGCTCATTTAGCGGGTTAAGCACAGATACGCAGTATTTT. This translates into CASSQGSFSGLSTDTQYF.

This clonotype has at least ten counts. J is TRBJ2-2 and V is TRBV5-1, with TRBD1 identical over 9 bases. There are 16 residues in the CDR3. The junction had 4 bases not matched to a gene; V was cut back by 3 bases and J by 1 base. Germline CDR1 reads SGHRS; CDR2 reads YFSETQ. DNA for the CDR3: TGCGCCAGCAGCTCTACAGGGGGCAAGAACACCGGGGAGCTGTTTTTT. Protein product: CASSSTGGKNTGELFF.

J is TRBJ2-5 and V is TRBV4-3; a weak D match, TRBD2 (6 bases). The germline gives CDR1 LGHNA, CDR2 YSLEER. Trimming cost V 1 base and J 2 bases, with 14 bases left between them. CDR3 length: 16 amino acids. CDR3 sequence reads: CASSQVLASLQETQYF. CDR3 nucleotide sequence: TGCGCCAGCAGCCAAGTGCTAGCGAGCCTTCAAGAGACCCAGTACTTC.

DNA for the CDR3: TGTGCCAGCAGTTCTCTAGCGGGGCCTAGCACAGATACGCAGTATTTT. This translates into CASSSLAGPSTDTQYF. V is TRBV6-5 and J is TRBJ2-3; 9 nucleotides align to TRBD2. The CDR3 consists of 16 residues. Per the germline V gene, CDR1 is MNHEY and CDR2 is SVGAGI. The V segment lost 4 bases and the J segment 0 bases; nucleotides outside the gene matches: 5.

This clonotype came up many times. The chain uses TRBV20-1 and TRBJ2-7; D is ambiguous. This CDR3 spans 9 amino acids. Germline V gene data show CDR1 as DFQATT and CDR2 as SNEGSKA (reference sequence). Trimming pared 4 bases from V and 4 bases from J, leaving 2 bases between. The CDR3 bases are TGCAGTGCTAATTACGAGCAGTACTTC. Translating gives CSANYEQYF.

The chain couples TRBV6-6 to TRBJ2-1; 14 bases agree with TRBD2. V was clipped by 9 bases and J by 9 bases; unmatched bases: 4. Germline CDR1 MNHNY, CDR2 SVGAGI (reference sequence). CDR3 size: 13 residues. CDR3 loop: CASTGTSGSEQFF. The CDR3 coding sequence is TGTGCCAGTACCGGGACTAGCGGGAGTGAGCAGTTCTTC.

The rearrangement uses TRBV20-1 and TRBJ1-5; no firm D call. CDR1 and CDR2 from the germline V gene are DFQATT and SNEGSKA (reference sequence). CDR3 length: 15 residues. V shed 2 bases and J shed 6 bases, with 17 bases lying between them. CDR3 coding DNA: TGCAGTGCTAGACTCGACGAGAGAGTTGGTCAGCCCCAGCATTTT. The encoded protein is CSARLDERVGQPQHF.